Shown below are 29 T cell receptor beta chains from a single sample sequenced in a study of Ad26.COV2.S vaccination and SARS-CoV-2 variants. Data came from immunoSEQ multiplex PCR; TCRdb stores just in-frame clones and leaves some out. Of 440,000 or so clones in the sample, roughly nine tenths were seen once. Treatment noted: 15 to 20 received Ad26.COV2.S at low or high dose, single or two shots; 5 received placebo; per-sample allocation not given. Day 63 after the first injection of vaccine or placebo was the sampling time. The sequences come from peripheral blood, collected in a trial of Ad26.COV2.S vaccine versus placebo. These receptors originate from a person aged 18 to 59 who received the Ad26.COV2.S COVID-19 vaccine or a placebo.

The chain uses TRBV7-2 and TRBJ1-5, with 7 bases identical to TRBD1. J was trimmed by 4 bases and V by 1 base; bases with no gene match: 4. The length of the CDR3 is 15 residues. Germline V gene data show CDR1 as SGHTA and CDR2 as FQGNSA. The CDR3 nucleotides are TGTGCCAGCAGCTTAGGACAGGGCATTAATCAGCCCCAGCATTTT. Its translation is CASSLGQGINQPQHF.

This chain connects TRBV27 to TRBJ2-5, with TRBD1 identical over 8 bases. V was clipped by 5 bases and J by 5 bases; unmatched bases: 10. CDR3 length equals 15 residues. Germline assignment: CDR1 MNHEY and CDR2 SMNVEV (reference sequence). Written as DNA, the CDR3 is TGTGCCAGCAGTCCCGGGACAGGTCAGACCGAGACCCAGTACTTC. It specifies CASSPGTGQTETQYF.

The chain carries TRBV5-1 and TRBJ2-7; 7 positions match TRBD2. The CDR3 length is 15 residues. Germline-derived CDR1 and CDR2 are SGHRS and YFSETQ. The trim removed 0 bases at V and 6 bases at J, leaving 9 bases unmatched. The CDR3 nucleotides read TGCGCCAGCAGCTTGGGACTAGCCGCACCCTCCGAGCAGTACTTC. This encodes CASSLGLAAPSEQYF.

The genes are TRBV11-2 and TRBJ2-7, with TRBD1 identical over 8 bases. Germline trimming cut 8 bases from V and 7 bases from J; bases unmatched to any gene: 16. Germline-derived CDR1 and CDR2 are SGHAT and FQNNGV. This CDR3 comprises 15 residues. The CDR3: CASRARTGHSGEQYF. CDR3 bases: TGTGCCAGCCGGGCTCGGACAGGGCACTCCGGTGAGCAGTACTTC.

The V and J genes are TRBV5-8 and TRBJ2-2, with unresolved D. Trimming removed 0 bases from V and 3 bases from J, with 15 bases in between. The CDR3 is made up of 17 amino acids. Germline loops: CDR1 SGHTS, CDR2 YDEGEE. The CDR3 DNA sequence: TGTGCCAGCAGCTTGGGCTATTTCACGTGGGACACCGGGGAGCTGTTTTTT. Residues: CASSLGYFTWDTGELFF.

The rearrangement links TRBV5-6 to TRBJ1-2; maybe TRBD1 (5 bases). Trimming took off 1 base at V and 4 bases at J, with 14 bases between the two ends. Germline assignment: CDR1 SGHDT and CDR2 YYEEEE. This CDR3 comprises 15 residues. The CDR3 sequence: CASSLLFRDGYGYTF. For the CDR3, the DNA is TGTGCCAGCAGCTTGTTATTCAGGGATGGCTATGGCTACACCTTC.

This chain links TRBV19 with TRBJ1-2, with D unclear. CDR3 length equals 15 residues. V shed 3 bases and J shed 2 bases, with 13 bases lying between them. Germline V gene data show CDR1 as LNHDA and CDR2 as SQIVND (reference sequence). CDR3 in DNA: TGTGCCAGTAGTATCTGGAACCCCAGGAACTATGGCTACACCTTC. Protein product: CASSIWNPRNYGYTF.

There are a few counts of this clone. The chain uses TRBV2 and TRBJ2-7, with D perhaps TRBD1 or TRBD2 (5 bases each). This CDR3 spans 14 amino acids. The V end was cut by 3 bases, the J end by 2 bases, with 11 bases between. Germline V gene data show CDR1 as SNHLY and CDR2 as FYNNEI. DNA for the CDR3: TGTGCCAGCAGTGAGGGGACCGACACCTACGAGCAGTACTTC. Translated, it gives CASSEGTDTYEQYF.

V is TRBV27 and J is TRBJ1-1; 10 nucleotides line up with TRBD1. The CDR3 sequence is 13 residues long. The trim removed 8 bases at V and 5 bases at J, leaving 5 bases unmatched. Germline CDR1 and CDR2: MNHEY and SMNVEV (reference sequence). CDR3 nucleotide sequence: TGTGCCAGCGGACCGGGACAGGGGACTGAAGCTTTCTTT. This sequence encodes CASGPGQGTEAFF.

This clone was found once. The chain uses TRBV5-5 and TRBJ1-1; D is unclear. Germline V gives CDR1 SGHKS, CDR2 YYEKEE (reference sequence). There are 14 residues in the CDR3. The V gene lost 0 bases and the J gene lost 2 bases, with 8 bases spanning the gap. The CDR3 coding sequence is TGTGCCAGCAGCTTGGCCACACCAAACACTGAAGCTTTCTTT. This sequence encodes CASSLATPNTEAFF.

This chain uses TRBV27 with TRBJ1-3; D remains unclear. V lost 5 bases and J 9 bases, leaving 11 bases between the germline ends. The CDR3 sequence is 12 residues long. In germline, CDR1 is MNHEY, CDR2 SMNVEV (reference sequence). CDR3 protein: CASSDLFGTIYF. The CDR3 DNA reads TGTGCCAGCAGTGACCTCTTCGGCACCATATATTTT.

The genes are TRBV4-1 and TRBJ2-1; TRBD2 aligns across 8 bases. Germline V lookup: CDR1 MGHRA, CDR2 YSYEKL. The CDR3 spans 13 residues. Unmatched junction bases numbered 2, after V lost 4 bases and J lost 6 bases. CDR3 region: CASSPGLANEQFF. In DNA form, the CDR3 reads TGCGCCAGCAGCCCCGGACTAGCCAATGAGCAGTTCTTC.

The genes are TRBV7-9 and TRBJ2-3, with 8 bases fitting TRBD2. CDR3 length equals 17 residues. The germline gives CDR1 SEHNR, CDR2 FQNEAQ (reference sequence). With V trimmed by 0 bases and J by 2 bases, 7 bases remained unmatched. The CDR3 sequence is CASSLATTSGNTDTQYF. The CDR3 nucleotides read TGTGCCAGCAGCTTAGCAACAACTAGCGGCAACACAGATACGCAGTATTTT.

The V gene is TRBV9, the J gene TRBJ1-1; TRBD1 might be the D (5 bases). This CDR3 region has 15 residues. Germline CDR1 reads SGDLS; CDR2 reads YYNGEE. Trimming removed 3 bases at V and 1 base at J, with 13 bases between. CDR3 loop: CASSAEGRRNTEAFF. Written as DNA, the CDR3 is TGTGCCAGCAGCGCAGAGGGACGGAGGAACACTGAAGCTTTCTTT.

A few counts support this clone. The germline gene is not matched at one end of the junction; a read error may be the cause. The gene calls are TRBV29-1 and TRBJ1-2; 7 bases agree with TRBD1. The CDR3 runs 12 residues. Germline V lookup: CDR1 SQVTM, CDR2 ANQGSEA. Here the CDR3 DNA reads TGCAGCGTTTACCTAGGACAGGTCGGTAAGGTCTTC. Encoded protein: CSVYLGQVGKVF. The variable domain in full, completed from reference TRBV29-1 and TRBJ1-2, reads SAVISQKPSRDICQRGTSLTIQCQVDSQVTMMFWYRQQPGQSLTLIATANQGSEATYESGFVIDKFPISRPNLTFSTLTVSNMSPEDSSIYLCSVYLGQVGKVFGSGTRLTVV.

The chain is built from TRBV5-6 and TRBJ2-7; 7 nucleotides align to TRBD1. This CDR3 spans 13 amino acids. The germline V gene encodes CDR1 SGHDT and CDR2 YYEEEE. J gave up 6 bases and V 3 bases, and 6 bases lay outside the gene matches. CDR3 in amino acids: CASSWGQPSEQYF. CDR3 coding DNA: TGTGCCAGCAGCTGGGGACAGCCGTCCGAGCAGTACTTC.

The rearrangement joins TRBV19 to TRBJ1-3; a weak D match, TRBD1 (5 bases). V lost 7 bases and J lost 1, with 11 bases in between. Germline assignment: CDR1 LNHDA and CDR2 SQIVND (reference sequence). The CDR3 is 14 residues long. The CDR3 region has the DNA TGTGCCAGTATGCAGGGCTTTTCTGGAAACACCATATATTTT. It translates to CASMQGFSGNTIYF. Using reference TRBV19 and TRBJ1-3 for the parts outside the CDR3, the full variable domain is DGGITQSPKYLFRKEGQNVTLSCEQNLNHDAMYWYRQDPGQGLRLIYYSQIVNDFQKGDIAEGYSVSREKKESFPLTVTSAQKNPTAFYLCASMQGFSGNTIYFGEGSWLTVV.

This chain joins TRBV13 and TRBJ2-7; D gene ambiguous. Trimming left V 4 bases short and J 4 bases short, with 17 bases between. The CDR3 is 15 amino acids. In germline, CDR1 is PRHDT, CDR2 FYEKMQ (reference sequence). The CDR3 reads CASSSPPGQDYEQYF. In DNA, the CDR3 is TGTGCCAGCAGCTCCCCCCCTGGTCAGGATTACGAGCAGTACTTC.

This clone was seen just once. The chain carries TRBV4-3 and TRBJ1-1; perhaps TRBD1 as D (6 bases). V dropped 4 bases and J dropped 1 base, with 22 bases sitting between them. CDR1 and CDR2 (germline): LGHNA, YSLEER. The CDR3 loop spans 18 amino acids. The CDR3 loop reads CASSPKWGAGTGNTEAFF. The CDR3 region has the DNA TGCGCCAGCAGCCCCAAGTGGGGGGCGGGGACGGGGAACACTGAAGCTTTCTTT.

The V call is TRBV4-2, the J call TRBJ2-2; D is possibly TRBD2 (6 bases). Germline V lookup: CDR1 LGHNA, CDR2 YNFKEQ. The CDR3 runs to 16 residues. V lost 0 bases and J 5 bases, leaving 13 bases between the germline ends. The CDR3 coding sequence is TGTGCCAGCAGCCAAGATCTCGGGAGTCTTACCGGGGAGCTGTTTTTT. It specifies CASSQDLGSLTGELFF.

The chain is built from TRBV7-6 and TRBJ1-2, with 8 nucleotides matching TRBD1. J lost 5 bases, V lost 5 bases, and 10 bases had no gene match. The CDR3 sequence is 15 residues long. Germline assignment: CDR1 SGHVS and CDR2 FNYEAQ. The chain's CDR3 is CASSKGQGGGYGYTF. The CDR3 DNA follows: TGTGCCAGCAGCAAAGGACAGGGCGGGGGGTATGGCTACACCTTC.

The J gene is TRBJ2-5, the V gene TRBV4-1; D remains unclear. Deletions cut 4 bases from V and 1 base from J, with 10 bases between. Germline V lookup: CDR1 MGHRA, CDR2 YSYEKL. This CDR3 contains 14 residues. CDR3 amino acids: CASSPSGPQETQYF. CDR3 bases: TGCGCCAGCAGCCCAAGTGGGCCCCAAGAGACCCAGTACTTC.

The chain is built from TRBV11-2 and TRBJ2-1; D possibly corresponds to TRBD2 (5 bases). Looked up from germline, CDR1 is SGHAT and CDR2 is FQNNGV. There are 15 residues in the CDR3. The V and J ends lost 7 bases and 8 bases respectively, with 21 bases between them. CDR3: CASTLTEGRLDEQFF. The DNA for the CDR3 is TGTGCCAGCACCCTCACCGAGGGCCGCCTGGATGAGCAGTTCTTC.

The chain links TRBV5-1 to TRBJ2-3, with D possibly TRBD1 on 6 matching bases. Trimming took off 3 bases at V and 2 bases at J, with 7 bases between the two ends. The CDR3 loop spans 13 amino acids. Per germline, CDR1 SGHRS and CDR2 YFSETQ. The CDR3 bases are TGCGCCAGCAGCTGGACAGCCACAGATACGCAGTATTTT. It encodes CASSWTATDTQYF.

The CDR3 DNA reads as TGTGCCAGCAGCTTGGGGACACATTATAATTCACCCCTCCACTTT. This sequence encodes CASSLGTHYNSPLHF. V and J are TRBV5-6 and TRBJ1-6; tentatively, D is TRBD1 (5 bases). The CDR3 runs to 15 residues. Trimming left V 0 bases short and J 4 bases short, with 8 bases between. The germline V gene has CDR1 SGHDT and CDR2 YYEEEE.

The chain has TRBV7-6 and TRBJ1-3, with 10 bases identical to TRBD1. V trimming: 2 bases; J trimming: 7 bases; junction bases outside the gene matches: 5. Germline CDR1 is SGHVS and CDR2 is FNYEAQ. The CDR3 runs 15 residues. The CDR3 loop reads CASSLSGQGYNTIYF. CDR3 nucleotides: TGTGCCAGCAGCTTATCGGGACAGGGGTATAACACCATATATTTT. The full variable domain, completed using reference TRBV7-6 and TRBJ1-3, is GAGVSQSPRYKVTKRGQDVALRCDPISGHVSLYWYRQALGQGPEFLTYFNYEAQQDKSGLPNDRFSAERPEGSISTLTIQRTEQRDSAMYRCASSLSGQGYNTIYFGEGSWLTVV.

This clone was recorded only once. The V gene is TRBV18, the J gene TRBJ1-1, with D perhaps matching TRBD1 (5 bases). CDR1 KGHSH and CDR2 LQKENI come from the germline V gene. V was clipped by 6 bases and J by 2 bases, with 10 bases between them. The CDR3 totals 13 residues. CDR3 sequence reads: CASSKTENTEAFF. CDR3 DNA: TGTGCCAGCTCTAAGACAGAAAACACTGAAGCTTTCTTT.

This clone occurred a few times. The V and J genes are TRBV6-7 and TRBJ1-1; weak D call: TRBD1 (5 bases). TRBV6-7 is recorded as an ORF, its role being uncertain. Trimming removed 0 bases at V and 2 bases at J, with 19 bases between. The CDR3 runs 18 residues. The CDR3 DNA sequence: TGTGCCAGCAGTTACTCTTTGGGACTACCCCCGAAAAACACTGAAGCTTTCTTT. This gives the protein CASSYSLGLPPKNTEAFF.

The gene calls are TRBV7-9 and TRBJ2-1; 14 positions match TRBD2. This CDR3 is built from 15 residues. V shed 5 bases and J 8 bases; nucleotides not matched to a gene: 5. Germline V gene lookup returns CDR1 SEHNR and CDR2 FQNEAQ (reference sequence). CDR3 in amino acids: CASSQGLAGVDEQFF. CDR3 coding DNA: TGTGCCAGCAGCCAGGGACTAGCGGGAGTTGATGAGCAGTTCTTC.